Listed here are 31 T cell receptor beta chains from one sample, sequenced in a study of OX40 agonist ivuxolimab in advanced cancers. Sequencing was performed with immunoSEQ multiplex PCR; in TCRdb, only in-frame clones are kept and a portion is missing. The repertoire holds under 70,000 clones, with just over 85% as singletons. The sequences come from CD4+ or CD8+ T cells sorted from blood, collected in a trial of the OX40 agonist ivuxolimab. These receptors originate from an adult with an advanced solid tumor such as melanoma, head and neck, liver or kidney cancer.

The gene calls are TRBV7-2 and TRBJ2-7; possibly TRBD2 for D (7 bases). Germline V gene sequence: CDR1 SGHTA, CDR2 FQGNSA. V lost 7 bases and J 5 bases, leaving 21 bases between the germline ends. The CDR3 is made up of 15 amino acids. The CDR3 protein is CASKRGGLASNEQYF. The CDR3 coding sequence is TGTGCCAGCAAGAGGGGGGGGCTAGCGAGCAACGAGCAGTACTTC.

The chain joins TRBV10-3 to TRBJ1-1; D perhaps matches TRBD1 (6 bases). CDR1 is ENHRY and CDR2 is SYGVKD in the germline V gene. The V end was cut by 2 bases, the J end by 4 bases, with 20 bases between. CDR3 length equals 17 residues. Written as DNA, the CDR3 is TGTGCCATCAGTGAGCGGGTGGTGGACAGAGGGGGCACTGAAGCTTTCTTT. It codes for CAISERVVDRGGTEAFF.

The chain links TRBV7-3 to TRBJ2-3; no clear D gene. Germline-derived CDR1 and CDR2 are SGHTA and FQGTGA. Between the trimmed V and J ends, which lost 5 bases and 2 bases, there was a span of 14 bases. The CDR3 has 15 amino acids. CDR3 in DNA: TGTGCCAGCAGCCCCGGTAGGACGGTCACAGATACGCAGTATTTT. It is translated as CASSPGRTVTDTQYF.

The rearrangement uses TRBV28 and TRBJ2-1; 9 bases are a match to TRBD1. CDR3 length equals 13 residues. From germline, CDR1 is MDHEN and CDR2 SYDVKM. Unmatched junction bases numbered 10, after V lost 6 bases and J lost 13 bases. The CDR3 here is CASRSPDRGSQFF. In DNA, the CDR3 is TGTGCCAGCAGGAGTCCCGACAGGGGGAGTCAGTTCTTC.

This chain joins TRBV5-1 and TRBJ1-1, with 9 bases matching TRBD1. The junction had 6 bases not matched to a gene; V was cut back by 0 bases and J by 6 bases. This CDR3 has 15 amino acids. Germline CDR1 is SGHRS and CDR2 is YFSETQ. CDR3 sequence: CASSLAVTGGSEAFF. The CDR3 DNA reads TGCGCCAGCAGCTTGGCCGTAACAGGGGGCTCTGAAGCTTTCTTT.

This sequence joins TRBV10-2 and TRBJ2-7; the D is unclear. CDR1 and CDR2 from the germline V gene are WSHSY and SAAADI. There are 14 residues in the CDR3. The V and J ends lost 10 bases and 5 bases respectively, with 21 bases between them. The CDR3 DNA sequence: TGCGCCACTAAAATCGGAGTACACAGTGACGAGCAGTACTTC. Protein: CATKIGVHSDEQYF.

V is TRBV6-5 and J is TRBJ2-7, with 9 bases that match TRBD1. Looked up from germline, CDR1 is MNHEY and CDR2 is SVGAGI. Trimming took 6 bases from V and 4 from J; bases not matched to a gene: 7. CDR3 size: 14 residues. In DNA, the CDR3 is TGTGCCAGCAGATTGGGACAGGGCCTTTACGAGCAGTACTTC. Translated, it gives CASRLGQGLYEQYF.

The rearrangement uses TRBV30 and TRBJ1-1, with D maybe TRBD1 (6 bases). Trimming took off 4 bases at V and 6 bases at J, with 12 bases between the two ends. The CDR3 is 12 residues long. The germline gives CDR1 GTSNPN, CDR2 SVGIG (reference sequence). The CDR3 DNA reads TGTGCCTGGAACCGGGACATTCCTGAAGCTTTCTTT. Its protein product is CAWNRDIPEAFF.

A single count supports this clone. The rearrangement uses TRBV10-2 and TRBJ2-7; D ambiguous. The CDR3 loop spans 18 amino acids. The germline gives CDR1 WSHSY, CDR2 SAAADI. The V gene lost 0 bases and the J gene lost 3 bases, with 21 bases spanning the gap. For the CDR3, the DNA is TGCGCCAGCAGTGAGTCCGAGCCGGCCTTTAACGGTTTCTACGAGCAGTACTTC. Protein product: CASSESEPAFNGFYEQYF.

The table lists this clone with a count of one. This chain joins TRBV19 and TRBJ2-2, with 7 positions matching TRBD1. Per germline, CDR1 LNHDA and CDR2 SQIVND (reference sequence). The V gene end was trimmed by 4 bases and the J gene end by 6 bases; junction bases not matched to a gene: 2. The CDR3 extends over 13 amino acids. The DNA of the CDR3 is TGTGCCAGTAGTAGTCAGGGGGCCGGGGAGCTGTTTTTT. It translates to CASSSQGAGELFF. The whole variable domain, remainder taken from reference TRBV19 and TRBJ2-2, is DGGITQSPKYLFRKEGQNVTLSCEQNLNHDAMYWYRQDPGQGLRLIYYSQIVNDFQKGDIAEGYSVSREKKESFPLTVTSAQKNPTAFYLCASSSQGAGELFFGEGSRLTVL.

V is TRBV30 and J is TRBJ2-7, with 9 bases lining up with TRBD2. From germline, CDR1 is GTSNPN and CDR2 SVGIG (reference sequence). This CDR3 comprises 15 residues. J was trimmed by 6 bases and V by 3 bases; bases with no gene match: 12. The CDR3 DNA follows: TGTGCCTGGAGGACTAGCGGACAGGCCCCCTCCGAGCAGTACTTC. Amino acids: CAWRTSGQAPSEQYF.

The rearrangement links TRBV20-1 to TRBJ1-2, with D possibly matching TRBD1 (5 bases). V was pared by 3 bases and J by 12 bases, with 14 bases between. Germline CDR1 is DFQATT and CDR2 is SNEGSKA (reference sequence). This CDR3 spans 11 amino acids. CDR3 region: CSARDPRDNTF. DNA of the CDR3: TGCAGTGCTAGGGATCCCAGGGATAACACCTTC.

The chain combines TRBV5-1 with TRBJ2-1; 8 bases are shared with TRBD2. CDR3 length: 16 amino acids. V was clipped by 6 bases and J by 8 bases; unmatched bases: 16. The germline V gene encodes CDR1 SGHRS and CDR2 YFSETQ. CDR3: CASTEAGTSPVDEQFF. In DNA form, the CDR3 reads TGCGCCAGCACTGAAGCCGGGACTAGTCCTGTGGATGAGCAGTTCTTC.

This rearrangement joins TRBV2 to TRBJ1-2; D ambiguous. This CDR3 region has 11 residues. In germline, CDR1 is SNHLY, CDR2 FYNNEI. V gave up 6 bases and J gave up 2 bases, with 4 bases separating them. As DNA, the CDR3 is TGTGCCAGCAGGGCGAACTATGGCTACACCTTC. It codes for CASRANYGYTF. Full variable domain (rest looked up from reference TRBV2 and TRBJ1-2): EPEVTQTPSHQVTQMGQEVILRCVPISNHLYFYWYRQILGQKVEFLVSFYNNEISEKSEIFDDQFSVERPDGSNFTLKIRSTKLEDSAMYFCASRANYGYTFGSGTRLTVV.

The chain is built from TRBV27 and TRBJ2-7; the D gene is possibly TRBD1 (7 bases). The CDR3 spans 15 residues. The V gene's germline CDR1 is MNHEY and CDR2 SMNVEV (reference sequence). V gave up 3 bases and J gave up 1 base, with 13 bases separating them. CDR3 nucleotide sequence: TGTGCCAGCAGTTTGTCGGCAGGGGGGTCCTACGAGCAGTACTTC. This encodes CASSLSAGGSYEQYF.

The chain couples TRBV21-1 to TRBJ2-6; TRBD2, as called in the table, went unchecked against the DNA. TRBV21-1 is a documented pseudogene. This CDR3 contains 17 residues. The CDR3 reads CASLPRETVGGANVLTF. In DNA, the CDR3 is TGTGCCAGCCTCCCGCGGGAGACCGTGGGTGGGGCCAACGTCCTGACTTTC.

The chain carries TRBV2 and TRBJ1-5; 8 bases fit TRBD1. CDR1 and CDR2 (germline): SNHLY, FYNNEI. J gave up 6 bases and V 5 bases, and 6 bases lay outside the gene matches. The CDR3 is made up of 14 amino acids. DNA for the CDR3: TGTGCCAGCAGTTCGACAGGGGTATTTCAGCCCCAGCATTTT. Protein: CASSSTGVFQPQHF.

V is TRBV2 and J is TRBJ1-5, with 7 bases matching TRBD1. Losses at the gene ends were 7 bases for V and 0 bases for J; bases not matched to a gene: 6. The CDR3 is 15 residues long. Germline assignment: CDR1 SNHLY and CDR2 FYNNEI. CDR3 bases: TGTGCCAGCACCATAACAGGGGATAGCAATCAGCCCCAGCATTTT. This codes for CASTITGDSNQPQHF.

Written as DNA, the CDR3 is TGTGCCAGTAGCGACAGGGTGGGCTATGGCTACACCTTC. Amino acids: CASSDRVGYGYTF. This rearrangement joins TRBV19 to TRBJ1-2, with TRBD1 matching over 7 bases. Germline V gene data show CDR1 as LNHDA and CDR2 as SQIVND (reference sequence). The CDR3 spans 13 residues. The V and J ends lost 6 bases and 4 bases, in that order; junction bases with no gene match: 5.

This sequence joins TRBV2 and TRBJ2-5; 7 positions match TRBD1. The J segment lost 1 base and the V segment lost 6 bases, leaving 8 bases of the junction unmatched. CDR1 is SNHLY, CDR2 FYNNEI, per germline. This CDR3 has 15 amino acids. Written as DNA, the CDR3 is TGTGCCAGCAGCGCACTGGGACAGCCCCAAGAGACCCAGTACTTC. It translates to CASSALGQPQETQYF.

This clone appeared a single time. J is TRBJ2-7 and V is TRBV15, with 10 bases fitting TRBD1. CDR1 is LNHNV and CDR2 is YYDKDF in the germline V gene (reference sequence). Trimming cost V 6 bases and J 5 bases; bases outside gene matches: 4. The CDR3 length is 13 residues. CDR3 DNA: TGTGCCACCAGGGGGACAGGGGCCAACGAGCAGTACTTC. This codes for CATRGTGANEQYF. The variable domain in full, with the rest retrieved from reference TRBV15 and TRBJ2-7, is DAMVIQNPRYQVTQFGKPVTLSCSQTLNHNVMYWYQQKSSQAPKLLFHYYDKDFNNEADTPDNFQSRRPNTSFCFLDIRSPGLGDTAMYLCATRGTGANEQYFGPGTRLTVT.

CDR3 bases: TGTGCCAGCTCATCAACCGACAGCTATGGCTACACCTTC. Its protein product is CASSSTDSYGYTF. The chain carries TRBV18 and TRBJ1-2; D is possibly TRBD1 (5 bases). Germline CDR1 and CDR2: KGHSH and LQKENI. This CDR3 is 13 amino acids long. The V end lost 5 bases, the J end lost 4 bases, and 11 bases lay between the germline ends.

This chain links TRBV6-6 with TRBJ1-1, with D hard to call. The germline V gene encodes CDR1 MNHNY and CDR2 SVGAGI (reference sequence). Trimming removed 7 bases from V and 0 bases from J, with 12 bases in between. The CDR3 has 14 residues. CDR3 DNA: TGTGCCAGCATTCAGGACTTCATGAACACTGAAGCTTTCTTT. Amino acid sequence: CASIQDFMNTEAFF.

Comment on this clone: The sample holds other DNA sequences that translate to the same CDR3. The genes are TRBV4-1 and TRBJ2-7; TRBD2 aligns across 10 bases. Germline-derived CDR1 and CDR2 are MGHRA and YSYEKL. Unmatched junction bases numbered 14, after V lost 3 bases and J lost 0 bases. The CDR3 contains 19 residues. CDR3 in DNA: TGCGCCAGCAGCCAGGAGGAGCTAGCGGGAGTGGGTGGCTCCTACGAGCAGTACTTC. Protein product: CASSQEELAGVGGSYEQYF.

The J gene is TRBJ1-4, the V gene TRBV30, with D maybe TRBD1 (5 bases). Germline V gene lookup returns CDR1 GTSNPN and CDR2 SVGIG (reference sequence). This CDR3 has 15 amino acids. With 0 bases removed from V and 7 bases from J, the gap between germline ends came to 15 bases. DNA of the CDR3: TGTGCCTGGAGTGTACTTGTTGGGGGTCGTGAAAAACTGTTTTTT. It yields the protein CAWSVLVGGREKLFF.

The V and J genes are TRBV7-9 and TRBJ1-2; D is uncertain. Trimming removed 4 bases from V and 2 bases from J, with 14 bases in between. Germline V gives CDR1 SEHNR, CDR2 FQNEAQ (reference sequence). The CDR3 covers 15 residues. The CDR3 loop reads CASSYAGEPNYGYTF. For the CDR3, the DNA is TGTGCCAGCAGCTACGCCGGGGAACCAAACTATGGCTACACCTTC. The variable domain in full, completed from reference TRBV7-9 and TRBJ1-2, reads DTGVSQNPRHKITKRGQNVTFRCDPISEHNRLYWYRQTLGQGPEFLTYFQNEAQLEKSRLLSDRFSAERPKGSFSTLEIQRTEQGDSAMYLCASSYAGEPNYGYTFGSGTRLTVV.

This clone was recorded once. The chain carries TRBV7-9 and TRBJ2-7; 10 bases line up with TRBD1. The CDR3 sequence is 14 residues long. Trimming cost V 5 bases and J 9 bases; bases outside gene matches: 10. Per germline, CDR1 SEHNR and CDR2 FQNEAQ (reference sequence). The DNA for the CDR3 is TGTGCCAGCAGCCCCGGGACAGGGGAGTTTCGGCAGTACTTC. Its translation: CASSPGTGEFRQYF.

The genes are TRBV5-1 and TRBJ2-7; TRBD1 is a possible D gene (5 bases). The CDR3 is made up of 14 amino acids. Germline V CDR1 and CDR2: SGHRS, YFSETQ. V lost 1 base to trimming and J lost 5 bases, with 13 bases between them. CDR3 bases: TGCGCCAGCAGCTTGACCGACCCAGGGCACGAGCAGTACTTC. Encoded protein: CASSLTDPGHEQYF.

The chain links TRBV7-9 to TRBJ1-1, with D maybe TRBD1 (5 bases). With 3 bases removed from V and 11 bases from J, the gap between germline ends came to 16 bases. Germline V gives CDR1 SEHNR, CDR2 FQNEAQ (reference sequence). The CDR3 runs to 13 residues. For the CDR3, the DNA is TGTGCCAGCAGCTTCCGGGACGGTAGTTGGGCTTTCTTT. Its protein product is CASSFRDGSWAFF.

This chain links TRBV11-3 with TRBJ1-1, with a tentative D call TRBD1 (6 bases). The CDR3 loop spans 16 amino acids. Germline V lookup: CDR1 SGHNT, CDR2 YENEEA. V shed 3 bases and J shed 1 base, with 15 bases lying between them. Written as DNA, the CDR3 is TGTGCCAGCAGCTTTAGGCGGGTACAGGGGAACACTGAAGCTTTCTTT. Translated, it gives CASSFRRVQGNTEAFF.

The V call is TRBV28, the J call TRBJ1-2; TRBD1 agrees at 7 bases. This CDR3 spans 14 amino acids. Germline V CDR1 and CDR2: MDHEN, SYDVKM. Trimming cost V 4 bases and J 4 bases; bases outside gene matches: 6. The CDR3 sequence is CASSSSQGRYGYTF. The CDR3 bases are TGTGCCAGCAGTTCGTCACAGGGGCGCTATGGCTACACCTTC.